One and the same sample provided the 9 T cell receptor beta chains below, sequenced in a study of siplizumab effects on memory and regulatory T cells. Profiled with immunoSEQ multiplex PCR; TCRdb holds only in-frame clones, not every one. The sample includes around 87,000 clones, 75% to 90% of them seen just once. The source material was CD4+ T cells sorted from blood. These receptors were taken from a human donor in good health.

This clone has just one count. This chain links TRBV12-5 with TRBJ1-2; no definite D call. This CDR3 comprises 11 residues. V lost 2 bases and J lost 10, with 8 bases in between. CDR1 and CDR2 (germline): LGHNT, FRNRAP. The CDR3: CASGLRQNYTF. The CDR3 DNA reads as TGTGCTAGTGGTTTGAGGCAGAACTACACCTTC.

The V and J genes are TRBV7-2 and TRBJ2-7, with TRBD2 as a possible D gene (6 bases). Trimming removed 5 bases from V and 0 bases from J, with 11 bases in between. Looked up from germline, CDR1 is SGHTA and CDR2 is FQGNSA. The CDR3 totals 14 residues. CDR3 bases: TGTGCCAGCAGCCGAGGAGGGGTCTCCTACGAGCAGTACTTC. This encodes CASSRGGVSYEQYF. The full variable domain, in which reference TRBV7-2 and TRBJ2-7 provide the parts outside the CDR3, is GAGVSQSPSNKVTEKGKDVELRCDPISGHTALYWYRQSLGQGLEFLIYFQGNSAPDKSGLPSDRFSAERTGGSVSTLTIQRTQQEDSAVYLCASSRGGVSYEQYFGPGTRLTVT.

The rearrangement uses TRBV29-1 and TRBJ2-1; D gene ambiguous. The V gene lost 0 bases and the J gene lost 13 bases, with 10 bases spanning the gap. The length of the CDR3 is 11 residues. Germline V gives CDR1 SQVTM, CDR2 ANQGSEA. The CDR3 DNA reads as TGCAGCGTTGAAGAAATCGCCGAACAGTTCTTC. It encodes CSVEEIAEQFF.

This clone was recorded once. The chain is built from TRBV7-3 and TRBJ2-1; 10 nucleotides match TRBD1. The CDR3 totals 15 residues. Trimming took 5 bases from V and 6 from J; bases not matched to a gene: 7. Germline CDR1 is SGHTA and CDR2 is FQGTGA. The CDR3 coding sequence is TGTGCCAGCAGCCCCCGGGACAGGGGCCCCAATGAGCAGTTCTTC. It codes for CASSPRDRGPNEQFF.

In DNA, the CDR3 is TGTGCCAGTAGTCCGTGGACAGCTAACTATGGCTACACCTTC. Translated: CASSPWTANYGYTF. The genes are TRBV19 and TRBJ1-2; TRBD1 is a possible D gene (6 bases). The CDR3 consists of 14 residues. The germline V and J ends were trimmed by 5 bases and 0 bases, with 10 bases remaining between them. Per germline, CDR1 LNHDA and CDR2 SQIVND (reference sequence).

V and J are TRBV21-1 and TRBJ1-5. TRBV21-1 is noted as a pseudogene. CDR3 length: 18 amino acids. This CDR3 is CASLRDCGYIWGIQPQHF. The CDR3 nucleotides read TGTGCCAGCCTACGGGACTGCGGGTATATTTGGGGGATTCAGCCCCAGCATTTT.

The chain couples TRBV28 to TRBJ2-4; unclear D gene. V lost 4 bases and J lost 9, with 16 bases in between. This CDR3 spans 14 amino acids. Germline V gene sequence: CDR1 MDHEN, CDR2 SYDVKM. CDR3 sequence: CASSSYWDRSIQYF. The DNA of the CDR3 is TGTGCCAGCAGTTCATACTGGGATCGGAGCATTCAGTACTTC.

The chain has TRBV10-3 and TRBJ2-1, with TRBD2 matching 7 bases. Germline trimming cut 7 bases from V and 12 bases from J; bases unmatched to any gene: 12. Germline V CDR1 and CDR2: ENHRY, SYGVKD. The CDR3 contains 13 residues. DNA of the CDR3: TGTGCCATCAACTCGGGGCAGGGAGGGGTGCAGTTCTTC. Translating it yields CAINSGQGGVQFF.

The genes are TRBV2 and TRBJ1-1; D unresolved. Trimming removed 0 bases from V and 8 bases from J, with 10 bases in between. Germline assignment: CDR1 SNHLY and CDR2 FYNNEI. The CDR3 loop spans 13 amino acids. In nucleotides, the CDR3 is TGTGCCAGCAGTGAAGCAGGGCGGAAAGAAGCTTTCTTT. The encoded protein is CASSEAGRKEAFF.